The present T cell receptor beta chain was sequenced within a study of human T cells and chemical hapten exposure. Whole-study findings and limits: TCRs above 1 in 1000 frequency stayed constant with DPC sensitization.

This clonotype was seen more than once but under ten times. Its antigen remains unidentified. It was the library that attached unique molecular identifiers to individual cDNA molecules. From the reads, TCRdb called clonotypes with MiXCR, one entry per CDR3 protein. The table shows 95,000 to 150,000 distinct CDR3 sequences, with less than 10% occurring only once. With 7 bases clipped from V and 1 base from J, the junction kept 13 bases outside the gene matches. The CDR3 is made up of 18 amino acids. Germline V gene lookup returns CDR1 LNHDA and CDR2 SQIVND (reference sequence). It was from unfractionated whole blood that total RNA was extracted.

The chain employs TRBV19 and TRBJ2-3; 11 nucleotides match TRBD1. This TCR was recovered from a human donor in good health. Some clones in this sample may be carry-over from other donors' samples. The source material was whole blood. CDR3 in amino acids: CASTRGPSGQGGTDTQYF. The CDR3 bases are TGTGCCAGTACCCGGGGACCTTCGGGACAGGGGGGCACAGATACGCAGTATTTT.